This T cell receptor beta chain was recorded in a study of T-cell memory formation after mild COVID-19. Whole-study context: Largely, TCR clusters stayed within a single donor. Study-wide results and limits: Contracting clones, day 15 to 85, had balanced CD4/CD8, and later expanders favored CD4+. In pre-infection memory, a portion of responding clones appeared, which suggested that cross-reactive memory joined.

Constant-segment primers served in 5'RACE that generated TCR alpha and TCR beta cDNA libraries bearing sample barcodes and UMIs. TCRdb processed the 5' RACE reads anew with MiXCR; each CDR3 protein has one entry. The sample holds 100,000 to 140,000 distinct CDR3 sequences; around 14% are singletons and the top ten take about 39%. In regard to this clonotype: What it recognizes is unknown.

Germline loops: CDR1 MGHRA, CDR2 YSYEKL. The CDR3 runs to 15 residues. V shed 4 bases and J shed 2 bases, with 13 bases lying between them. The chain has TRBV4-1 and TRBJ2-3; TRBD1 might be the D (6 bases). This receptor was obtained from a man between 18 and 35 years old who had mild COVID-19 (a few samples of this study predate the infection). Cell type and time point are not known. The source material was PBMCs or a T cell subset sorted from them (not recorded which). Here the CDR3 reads CASSRVGHYTDTQYF. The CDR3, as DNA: TGCGCCAGCAGCCGAGTGGGACATTACACAGATACGCAGTATTTT.